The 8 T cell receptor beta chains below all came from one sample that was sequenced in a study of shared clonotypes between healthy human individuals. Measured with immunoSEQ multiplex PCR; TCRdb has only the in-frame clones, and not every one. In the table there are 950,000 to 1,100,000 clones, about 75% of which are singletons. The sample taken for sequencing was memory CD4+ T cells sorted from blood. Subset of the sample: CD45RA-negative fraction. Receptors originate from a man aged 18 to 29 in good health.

CDR3 sequence: CSVVLAGQGQPQHF. The CDR3 DNA follows: TGCAGCGTTGTTTTGGCGGGACAAGGTCAGCCCCAGCATTTT. The chain uses TRBV29-1 and TRBJ1-5; D perhaps matches TRBD1 (6 bases). Germline loops: CDR1 SQVTM, CDR2 ANQGSEA. The V end was cut by 4 bases, the J end by 6 bases, with 16 bases between. The CDR3 consists of 14 residues.

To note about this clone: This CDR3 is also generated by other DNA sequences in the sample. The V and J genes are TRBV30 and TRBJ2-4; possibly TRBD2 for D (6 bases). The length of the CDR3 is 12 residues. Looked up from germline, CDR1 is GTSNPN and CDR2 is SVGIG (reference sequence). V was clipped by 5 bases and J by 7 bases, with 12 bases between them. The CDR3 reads CAWSGLRNIQYF. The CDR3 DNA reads TGTGCCTGGTCAGGACTACGGAACATTCAGTACTTC.

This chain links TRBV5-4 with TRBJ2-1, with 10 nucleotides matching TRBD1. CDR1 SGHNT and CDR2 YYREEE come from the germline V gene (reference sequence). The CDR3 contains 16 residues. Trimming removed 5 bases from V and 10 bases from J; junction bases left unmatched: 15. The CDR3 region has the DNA TGTGCCAGCAGGCAACCGGGACAGGGGCCGGCGTTGGAGCAGTTCTTC. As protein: CASRQPGQGPALEQFF.

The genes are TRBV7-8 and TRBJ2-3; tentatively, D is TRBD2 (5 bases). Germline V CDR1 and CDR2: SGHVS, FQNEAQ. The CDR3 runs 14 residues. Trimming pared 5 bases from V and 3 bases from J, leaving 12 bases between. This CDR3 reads CASSLGGFTDTQYF. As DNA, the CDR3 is TGTGCCAGCAGCCTCGGAGGTTTTACAGATACGCAGTATTTT. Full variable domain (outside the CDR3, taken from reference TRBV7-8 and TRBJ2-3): GAGVSQSPRYKVAKRGQDVALRCDPISGHVSLFWYQQALGQGPEFLTYFQNEAQLDKSGLPSDRFFAERPEGSVSTLKIQRTQQEDSAVYLCASSLGGFTDTQYFGPGTRLTVL.

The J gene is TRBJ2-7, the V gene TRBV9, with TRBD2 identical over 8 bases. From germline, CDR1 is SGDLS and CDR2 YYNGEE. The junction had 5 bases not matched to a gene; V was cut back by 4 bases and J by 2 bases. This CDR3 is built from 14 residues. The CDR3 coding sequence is TGTGCCAGCAGCTCACTAGCGGACCCCTACGAGCAGTACTTC. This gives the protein CASSSLADPYEQYF.

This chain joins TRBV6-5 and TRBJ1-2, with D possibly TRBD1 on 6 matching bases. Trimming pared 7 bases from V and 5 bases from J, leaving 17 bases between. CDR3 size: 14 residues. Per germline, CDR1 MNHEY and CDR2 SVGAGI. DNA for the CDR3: TGTGCCAGCAACCGCGGGGGGGCATGGTATGGCTACACCTTC. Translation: CASNRGGAWYGYTF.

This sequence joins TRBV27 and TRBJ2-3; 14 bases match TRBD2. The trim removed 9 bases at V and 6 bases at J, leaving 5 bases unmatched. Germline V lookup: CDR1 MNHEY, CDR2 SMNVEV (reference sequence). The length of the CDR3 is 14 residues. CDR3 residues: CASARTSGRDTQYF. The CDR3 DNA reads TGTGCCAGTGCCCGGACTAGCGGGAGGGATACGCAGTATTTT.

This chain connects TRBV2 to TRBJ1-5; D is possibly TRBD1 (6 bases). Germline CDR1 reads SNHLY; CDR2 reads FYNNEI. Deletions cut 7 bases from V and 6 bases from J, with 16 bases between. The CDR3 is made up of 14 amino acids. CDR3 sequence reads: CASTGGRGGQPQHF. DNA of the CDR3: TGTGCCAGCACCGGAGGCAGGGGAGGTCAGCCCCAGCATTTT.